This T cell receptor beta chain was found in a study of PD-L1 blockade in urothelial cancer (dated by TCRdb to about 2017). Background for the entire study: Therapy was started in the mid-2010s for all patients, and atezolizumab 1,200 mg was administered intravenously every 3 weeks. About 85% of the 29 patients were males with bladder-origin urothelial cancer, and about 65% of the roughly 30 reported a prior smoking history. An ECOG performance status of 0 or 1 was recorded for the patients, and 0 to 3 prior chemotherapy regimens had been received by the patients. Blood samples were analyzed at 3 weeks after treatment start (second dose) and at 6 weeks after treatment start. A median of around 150,000 T cells and 80,000 or so unique TCRs was obtained from blood samples, and a median clonality of approximately 0.08 was observed. The study was an exploratory multi-omic analysis of somatic, immune and clinical correlates of response to PD-L1 blockade with atezolizumab in urothelial cancer. Pretreatment tumor samples, along with matched peripheral blood serially collected before and after atezolizumab treatment, were subjected to TCR sequencing. Progression-free survival longer than 6 months counted as durable clinical benefit, and TCR features were additionally tested against both progression-free and overall survival. Whole exome sequencing and RNA sequencing of pretreatment tumors were performed alongside TCR sequencing in the same patients. Durable clinical benefit was achieved by nine patients and was not achieved by 20 patients. Under 30 patients had pretreatment blood TCR-seq, roughly 25 had at least one posttreatment blood collection, and roughly 25 had tumor TCR-seq. Overall study outcomes, separate from this receptor: Because of the small sample size (n ≈ 27) and the many exploratory analyses performed, the results are intended to be regarded as hypothesis-generating. Patients with durable benefit showed greater expansion of tumor-associated TCR clones in peripheral blood 3 weeks after starting treatment (n of about 22, p = 0.022). Improved progression-free and overall survival was associated with having pretreatment peripheral blood TCR clonality below the median.

Synthetic TCR analog templates were spiked into each PCR so that absolute template abundance could be estimated from read counts. TCRbeta CDR3 regions were amplified from genomic DNA with bias-controlled V and J gene primers using the immunoSEQ assay. Rearranged TCRbeta segments were sequenced at approximately 20X coverage. Per the original workflow: Clustering was used to correct sequencing errors, and CDR3s were annotated against IMGT to assign V, D and J genes. Only productive TCRbeta rearrangements were used in downstream analyses, excluding out-of-frame or stop-codon sequences. Clonality was computed as one minus Shannon entropy normalized by the log of the number of unique productive sequences. Fisher's exact test with Benjamini-Hochberg correction, using a cutoff of adjusted p below 0.01, was how clones that differed between time points or between blood and tumor were identified. TCRdb's version of the immuneACCESS table is confined to in-frame rearrangements and falls short of the full clone set. An unresolved V gene accounts for under half of the shortfall where checked; the remainder is of unknown origin. The V and J calls and the clone size are those of that table, but D and trimming were determined from the DNA. The sample has 25,000 to 35,000 clones on record, more than 75% of them singletons. Less than 2% of the sample comes from the top ten.

A cohort of about 30 patients with locally advanced or metastatic urothelial carcinoma, treated at Memorial Sloan Kettering on a trial protocol, was included. Peripheral blood mononuclear cells were collected pretreatment and during treatment, with between 1 and 8 total time points obtained per patient. The Qiagen DNeasy Blood extraction kit was used to purify genomic DNA from total PBMCs and from tumor samples. PBMCs were collected pretreatment and during treatment and were isolated and stored as previously described. CDR1 and CDR2 are drawn from the germline V gene (reference sequence): GTSNPN, SVGIG. V loses 1 base at its end and J loses 6 bases; junction bases beyond the gene matches: 5. Reading from cysteine to phenylalanine, the CDR3 counts 16 amino acids. Only the CDR3 DNA stays, 48 bases, in frame from base 1. In its sample, this clone was seen once. The antigen it recognizes is unknown. Base qualities are not at hand, and no much larger clone is one base apart.

This clonotype originated in a man over 45 with urothelial cancer. The sample in question was PBMCs, obtained around atezolizumab (anti-PD-L1) treatment. The chain is assembled from TRBV30 and TRBJ2-1, with 14 bases aligning to TRBD2. The CDR3 here reads CAWSAGTSGRGNEQFF. Here is the DNA: TGTGCCTGGAGTGCAGGGACTAGCGGGAGAGGCAATGAGCAGTTCTTC.